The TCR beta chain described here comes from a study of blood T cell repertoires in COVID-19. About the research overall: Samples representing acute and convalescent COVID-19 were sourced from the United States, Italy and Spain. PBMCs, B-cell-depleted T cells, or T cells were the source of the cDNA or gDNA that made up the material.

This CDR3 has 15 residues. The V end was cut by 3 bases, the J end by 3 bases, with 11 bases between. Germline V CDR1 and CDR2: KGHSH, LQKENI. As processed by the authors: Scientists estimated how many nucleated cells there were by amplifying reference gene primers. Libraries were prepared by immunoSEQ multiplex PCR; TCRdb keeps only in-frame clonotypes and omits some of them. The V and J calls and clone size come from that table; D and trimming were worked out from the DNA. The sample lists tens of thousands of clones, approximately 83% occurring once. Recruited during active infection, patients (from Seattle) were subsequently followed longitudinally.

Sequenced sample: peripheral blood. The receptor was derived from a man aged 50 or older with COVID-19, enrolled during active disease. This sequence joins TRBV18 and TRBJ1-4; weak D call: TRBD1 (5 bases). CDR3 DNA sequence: TGTGCCAGCTCACCCGGGACTTCCCCTAATGAAAAACTGTTTTTT. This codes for CASSPGTSPNEKLFF.